The 29 T cell receptor beta chains in this list originate from one sample, sequenced in a study of human T cells and chemical hapten exposure. This sample's time point: patch test 1, 2 weeks after DPC sensitization. The treatment: therapeutic diphenylcyclopropenone sensitization with weekly scalp DPC. Each CDR3 protein gets one entry after TCRdb re-called the RACE reads with MiXCR. The sample includes approximately 90,000 distinct CDR3 sequences, approximately 10% of them seen just once. Sequences were derived from whole blood, sampled in connection with sensitization to the hapten diphenylcyclopropenone (DPC). The receptors come from a man aged 40-55 years with alopecia areata. Some clones in this sample may be carry-over from other donors' samples.

The rearrangement uses TRBV5-1 and TRBJ2-6; D might be TRBD2 (5 bases). V lost 1 base and J lost 0, with 11 bases in between. This CDR3 is 17 amino acids long. Germline assignment: CDR1 SGHRS and CDR2 YFSETQ. CDR3 region: CASSLLEAGSGANVLTF. The CDR3 region has the DNA TGCGCCAGCAGCTTGTTGGAGGCGGGCTCTGGGGCCAACGTCCTGACTTTC.

This clonotype has only a few counts. The V gene is TRBV14, the J gene TRBJ2-7; no reliable D call. CDR1 is SGHDN and CDR2 is FVKESK in the germline V gene. V was pared by 5 bases and J by 3 bases, with 5 bases between. The CDR3 length is 11 residues. CDR3 nucleotide sequence: TGTGCCAGCAGCGCGAGCTACGAGCAGTACTTC. Translation: CASSASYEQYF.

In regard to this clonotype: It may be a read error: a sequence one base away is much more abundant. The chain joins TRBV7-2 to TRBJ2-1; D may be TRBD2 (5 bases). The CDR3 length is 18 residues. CDR1 is SGHTA, CDR2 FQGNSA, per germline. The CDR3: CAGSLEMGEFFSYNEQFF. The CDR3 DNA reads as TGTGCCGGCAGCTTAGAAATGGGAGAGTTCTTCTCCTACAATGAGCAGTTCTTC.

The sample holds a few counts of this clonotype. An end of the junction differs from the germline gene, which may be a read error. J is TRBJ2-1 and V is TRBV7-7; TRBD2 matches 9 bases. This CDR3 spans 16 amino acids. From germline, CDR1 is SSHAT and CDR2 FNYEAQ (reference sequence). The CDR3 sequence is CASSPAQTSGNNEQFF. The CDR3 nucleotides are TGTGCTAGCAGCCCTGCTCAGACTAGCGGTAACAATGAGCAGTTCTTC.

This clonotype was found a few times. J is TRBJ2-1 and V is TRBV13; D tentatively fits TRBD1 or TRBD2 (5 bases each). Per the germline V gene, CDR1 is PRHDT and CDR2 is FYEKMQ (reference sequence). The CDR3 length is 16 residues. V lost 7 bases, J lost 11 bases, and 27 bases lay in between. CDR3 loop: CASTEAVLGVPQKQFF. The CDR3 nucleotides are TGTGCCAGCACCGAGGCGGTCTTGGGGGTGCCCCAAAAGCAGTTCTTC.

The chain uses TRBV2 and TRBJ1-1, with D unresolved. The CDR3 sequence is 13 residues long. CDR1 and CDR2 (germline): SNHLY, FYNNEI. The V and J ends lost 3 bases and 1 base respectively, with 6 bases between them. DNA of the CDR3: TGTGCCAGCAGTGAGGAGGGGAACACTGAAGCTTTCTTT. Amino acid sequence: CASSEEGNTEAFF. Full variable domain (remainder filled in from reference TRBV2 and TRBJ1-1): EPEVTQTPSHQVTQMGQEVILRCVPISNHLYFYWYRQILGQKVEFLVSFYNNEISEKSEIFDDQFSVERPDGSNFTLKIRSTKLEDSAMYFCASSEEGNTEAFFGQGTRLTVV.

The chain links TRBV11-2 to TRBJ2-5, with D tentatively TRBD2 (5 bases). Germline V gives CDR1 SGHAT, CDR2 FQNNGV. CDR3 length equals 14 residues. The ends were cut back, 4 bases at V and 1 base at J, with 10 bases in the middle. CDR3 sequence reads: CASSSPGIQETQYF. The CDR3 DNA follows: TGTGCCAGCAGCTCACCCGGGATCCAAGAGACCCAGTACTTC.

The table lists this clonotype with a few counts. The genes are TRBV9 and TRBJ2-5; D is unresolved. V was cut by 4 bases and J by 1 base, with 17 bases left in between. The germline CDR1 and CDR2 sequences are SGDLS and YYNGEE. The CDR3 has 16 amino acids. This chain's CDR3 is CASSSPQIPFQETQYF. The CDR3 nucleotides read TGTGCCAGCAGCTCCCCGCAGATTCCGTTCCAAGAGACCCAGTACTTC. The full variable domain, rest sourced from reference TRBV9 and TRBJ2-5, is DSGVTQTPKHLITATGQRVTLRCSPRSGDLSVYWYQQSLDQGLQFLIQYYNGEERAKGNILERFSAQQFPDLHSELNLSSLELGDSALYFCASSSPQIPFQETQYFGPGTRLLVL.

At least ten counts were recorded for this clonotype. This chain connects TRBV27 to TRBJ2-7; D ambiguous. The CDR3 spans 17 residues. V lost 5 bases to trimming and J lost 2 bases, with 22 bases between them. Germline CDR1 MNHEY, CDR2 SMNVEV (reference sequence). The CDR3 is CASSPNLQMGWPYEQYF. Written as DNA, the CDR3 is TGTGCCAGCAGTCCGAACCTCCAAATGGGGTGGCCCTACGAGCAGTACTTC.

In this sample, this clonotype turned up once. The chain carries TRBV7-2 and TRBJ2-3, with D unclear. The germline V gene has CDR1 SGHTA and CDR2 FQGNSA. The CDR3 runs to 15 residues. Trimming removed 1 base from V and 1 base from J, with 9 bases in between. The DNA of the CDR3 is TGTGCCAGCAGCTTAGGCAGAAGCGGCACAGATACGCAGTATTTT. Amino acids: CASSLGRSGTDTQYF.

Only a few counts were recorded for this clonotype. The chain uses TRBV4-3 and TRBJ2-2; D uncertain. V gave up 1 base and J gave up 3 bases, with 9 bases separating them. Germline-derived CDR1 and CDR2 are LGHNA and YSLEER. The CDR3 covers 15 residues. The CDR3 is CASSQATAYTGELFF. For the CDR3, the DNA is TGCGCCAGCAGCCAAGCTACAGCCTACACCGGGGAGCTGTTTTTT.

The table lists this clonotype with many counts. The chain links TRBV12-3 or TRBV12-4 to TRBJ1-2; perhaps TRBD1 as D (6 bases). The CDR3 totals 13 residues. V lost 6 bases, J lost 4 bases, and 12 bases lay in between. CDR3 DNA: TGTGCCAGCAGCCGAGACAGGATCTATGGCTACACCTTC. Translation: CASSRDRIYGYTF.

This clonotype was seen ten or more times. The chain has TRBV7-9 and TRBJ1-1; TRBD1 might be the D (6 bases). In germline, CDR1 is SEHNR, CDR2 FQNEAQ (reference sequence). The ends were cut back, 5 bases at V and 3 bases at J, with 10 bases in the middle. CDR3 size: 13 residues. CDR3 in DNA: TGTGCCAGCAGCATACAGGGTGACACTGAAGCTTTCTTT. Protein: CASSIQGDTEAFF. Filled out from reference TRBV7-9 and TRBJ1-1, the complete variable domain reads DTGVSQNPRHKITKRGQNVTFRCDPISEHNRLYWYRQTLGQGPEFLTYFQNEAQLEKSRLLSDRFSAERPKGSFSTLEIQRTEQGDSAMYLCASSIQGDTEAFFGQGTRLTVV.

The genes are TRBV2 and TRBJ2-3; 7 bases align to TRBD2. Germline CDR1 and CDR2: SNHLY and FYNNEI. Germline trimming cut 4 bases from V and 6 bases from J; bases unmatched to any gene: 7. CDR3 length: 14 residues. CDR3 sequence (DNA): TGTGCCAGCAGTGGGGCGACTAGCAGGGATACGCAGTATTTT. Residues: CASSGATSRDTQYF.

CDR3 residues: CASSQGLAADTQYF. In DNA form, the CDR3 reads TGTGCCAGCAGCCAGGGACTAGCGGCAGATACGCAGTATTTT. The J gene is TRBJ2-3, the V gene TRBV5-4; 11 bases align to TRBD2. Germline-derived CDR1 and CDR2 are SGHNT and YYREEE (reference sequence). After removal of 4 bases from V and 4 bases from J, the junction contained 2 bases not matched to a gene. There are 14 residues in the CDR3.

The chain is built from TRBV29-1 and TRBJ2-5; 7 bases fit TRBD2. The germline V gene encodes CDR1 SQVTM and CDR2 ANQGSEA. The CDR3 sequence is 13 residues long. J gave up 1 base and V 8 bases, and 7 bases lay outside the gene matches. In DNA, the CDR3 is TGCAGCACGGGAAGCGGGGCCCAAGAGACCCAGTACTTC. It yields the protein CSTGSGAQETQYF.

This clonotype was seen ten or more times. V is TRBV2 and J is TRBJ2-7, with D uncertain. Germline-derived CDR1 and CDR2 are SNHLY and FYNNEI. This CDR3 comprises 13 residues. Trimming stripped 1 base from V and 5 bases from J, with 9 bases between. The CDR3 nucleotides read TGTGCCAGCAGTGAAGGGGGTGGAAACGAGCAGTACGTC. This gives the protein CASSEGGGNEQYV.

V gene TRBV5-1 combines with J gene TRBJ1-1; 7 positions match TRBD1. This CDR3 has 15 residues. V dropped 4 bases and J dropped 0; count of bases not matched to a gene: 6. Germline CDR1 is SGHRS and CDR2 is YFSETQ. The CDR3 reads CASSRIQGMNTEAFF. The CDR3 DNA sequence: TGCGCCAGCAGCAGAATACAGGGGATGAACACTGAAGCTTTCTTT.

This chain uses TRBV6-1 with TRBJ2-3; tentative D call: TRBD1 (6 bases). Trimming cost V 10 bases and J 3 bases, with 14 bases left between them. In germline, CDR1 is MNHNS, CDR2 SASEGT. The CDR3 spans 13 residues. CDR3: CATGIDRTDTQYF. DNA of the CDR3: TGTGCCACCGGCATTGACAGGACAGATACGCAGTATTTT.

This clonotype was counted between two and nine times. The chain recombines TRBV9 with TRBJ1-1; D is possibly TRBD1 (6 bases). Germline V gives CDR1 SGDLS, CDR2 YYNGEE. Trimming shortened V by 4 bases and J by 0 bases, and 13 bases separated the two germline ends. This CDR3 is 15 amino acids long. CDR3 DNA sequence: TGTGCCAGCAGCCCTGGGACAACCCTGAACACTGAAGCTTTCTTT. This sequence encodes CASSPGTTLNTEAFF.

In this sample, this clonotype turned up many times. The rearrangement joins TRBV7-8 to TRBJ2-1; D unresolved. Trimming removed 1 base from V and 15 bases from J, with 22 bases in between. From germline, CDR1 is SGHVS and CDR2 FQNEAQ. The CDR3 has 15 amino acids. The CDR3 DNA reads TGTGCCAGCAGCTTAGATTTGGTGAGTACCACCGAACGGTTCTTC. Its protein is CASSLDLVSTTERFF.

This CDR3 reads CASSRQGTTGANVLTF. Here the CDR3 DNA reads TGCGCCAGCAGCCGACAGGGGACAACTGGGGCCAACGTCCTGACTTTC. This sequence joins TRBV5-1 and TRBJ2-6, with 8 nucleotides matching TRBD1. CDR1 and CDR2 from the germline V gene are SGHRS and YFSETQ. The CDR3 is 16 amino acids. V shed 4 bases, J shed 2 bases, and the junction held 5 bases outside the gene matches.

This clonotype showed up just a few times. This chain uses TRBV2 with TRBJ2-7; D is undetermined. The CDR3 length is 13 residues. Trimming pared 7 bases from V and 0 bases from J, leaving 10 bases between. Germline lookup yields CDR1 SNHLY and CDR2 FYNNEI. The CDR3 is CASTEGSSYEQYV. Written as DNA, the CDR3 is TGTGCCAGCACCGAAGGGTCCTCCTACGAGCAGTACGTC.

This clonotype has more than one count but fewer than ten. V and J are TRBV12-5 and TRBJ2-7; TRBD2 agrees at 7 bases. The V gene's germline CDR1 is LGHNT and CDR2 FRNRAP. The V and J ends lost 6 bases and 5 bases, in that order; junction bases with no gene match: 7. CDR3 length: 13 residues. The CDR3 DNA sequence: TGTGCTAGTGGCCCACTAGCGACCCACGAGCAGTACGTC. Translated: CASGPLATHEQYV.

This clonotype came up many times. This sequence joins TRBV3-1 and TRBJ1-2; D is ambiguous. V gave up 4 bases and J gave up 4 bases, with 10 bases separating them. CDR3 length: 13 residues. From germline, CDR1 is LGHDT and CDR2 YNNKEL (reference sequence). In DNA form, the CDR3 reads TGTGCCAGCAGCCCACTGGGTTTCTATGGCTACACCTTC. It codes for CASSPLGFYGYTF.

For the CDR3, the DNA is TGTGCCATCAGTGGGATTAGCGGGCAAGAGACCCAGTACTTC. Protein sequence: CAISGISGQETQYF. The gene calls are TRBV10-3 and TRBJ2-5, with 7 bases fitting TRBD2. The V segment lost 4 bases and the J segment 2 bases; nucleotides outside the gene matches: 4. CDR3 length: 14 residues. Germline loops: CDR1 ENHRY, CDR2 SYGVKD.

This clonotype was recorded at least ten times. The chain links TRBV29-1 to TRBJ1-1, with no clear D. The germline V and J ends were trimmed by 4 bases and 4 bases, with 13 bases remaining between them. The germline CDR1 and CDR2 sequences are SQVTM and ANQGSEA. CDR3 length: 13 amino acids. The CDR3 DNA reads TGCAGCGTTGCGAACCTGGGGAGCACTGAAGCTTTCTTT. This codes for CSVANLGSTEAFF.

The chain employs TRBV5-6 and TRBJ2-7; unclear D gene. CDR1 is SGHDT and CDR2 is YYEEEE in the germline V gene. The CDR3 is 13 residues long. Trimming removed 4 bases from V and 0 bases from J, with 8 bases in between. CDR3 in amino acids: CASSPGDSYEQYF. DNA of the CDR3: TGTGCCAGCAGCCCGGGCGACTCCTACGAGCAGTACTTC.

The genes are TRBV29-1 and TRBJ2-4; D perhaps matches TRBD1 (6 bases). Germline assignment: CDR1 SQVTM and CDR2 ANQGSEA. Trimming removed 4 bases at V and 0 bases at J, with 16 bases between. The CDR3 is 16 residues long. The CDR3 sequence is CSVVPRGGLAKNIQYF. CDR3 coding DNA: TGCAGCGTTGTCCCCCGAGGGGGTTTAGCCAAAAACATTCAGTACTTC.